The TCR beta chain described here comes from a study of T cell responses to AZD1222 COVID-19 vaccine. The method was immunoSEQ multiplex PCR; TCRdb's version includes in-frame clones alone and lacks a portion of them. The sample records 150,000 or so clones, 80% to 90% being singletons. The V end lost 7 bases, the J end lost 7 bases, and 16 bases lay between the germline ends. Looked up from germline, CDR1 is MDHEN and CDR2 is SYDVKM. The CDR3 sequence is 14 residues long. This clonotype was obtained from an adult in good health. This material consisted of peripheral blood, taken on day 0 of AZD1222 vaccination. This rearrangement joins TRBV28 to TRBJ1-4; no definite D call. The CDR3 here is CASNSRGGSEKLFF. In nucleotides, the CDR3 is TGTGCCAGCAACTCCCGAGGCGGGAGTGAAAAACTGTTTTTT.